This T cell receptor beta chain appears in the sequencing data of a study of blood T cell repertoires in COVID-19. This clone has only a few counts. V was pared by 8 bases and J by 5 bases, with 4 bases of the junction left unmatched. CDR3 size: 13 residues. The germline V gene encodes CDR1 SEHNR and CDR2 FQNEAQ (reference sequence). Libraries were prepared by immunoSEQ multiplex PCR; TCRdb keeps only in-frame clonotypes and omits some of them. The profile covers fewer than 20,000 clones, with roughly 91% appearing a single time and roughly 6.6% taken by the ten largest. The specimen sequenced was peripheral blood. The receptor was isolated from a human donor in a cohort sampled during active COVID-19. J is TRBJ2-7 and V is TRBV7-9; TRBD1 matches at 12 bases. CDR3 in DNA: TGTGCCAGCTGGGGACAGGGGGCTAACGAGCAGTACTTC. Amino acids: CASWGQGANEQYF.